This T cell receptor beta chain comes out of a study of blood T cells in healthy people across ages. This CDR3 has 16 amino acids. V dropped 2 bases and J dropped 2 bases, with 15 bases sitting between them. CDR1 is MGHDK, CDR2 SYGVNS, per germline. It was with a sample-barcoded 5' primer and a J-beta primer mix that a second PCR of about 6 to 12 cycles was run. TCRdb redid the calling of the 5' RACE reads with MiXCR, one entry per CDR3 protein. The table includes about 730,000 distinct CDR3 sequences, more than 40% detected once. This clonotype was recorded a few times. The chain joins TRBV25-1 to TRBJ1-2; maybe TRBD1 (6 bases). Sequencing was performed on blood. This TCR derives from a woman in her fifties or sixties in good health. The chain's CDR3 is CASSEGGADRNYGYTF. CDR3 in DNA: TGTGCCAGCAGTGAAGGGGGGGCGGATAGAAACTATGGCTACACCTTC.